The clone carrying this T cell receptor (beta chain) was found a few times. MiXCR was used by TCRdb to re-call the PCR reads. This table holds 84,000 or so clones, approximately 9% found once. Each patient went into thyroid surgery without having received any treatment. V was clipped by 4 bases and J by 9 bases; unmatched bases: 6. Germline assignment: CDR1 LGHDT and CDR2 YNNKEL (reference sequence). CDR3 size: 13 residues. These data originate in a study of metastatic and nonmetastatic thyroid tumors. The TCR was taken from a female donor with papillary thyroid cancer or a benign thyroid nodule (not recorded which). Some clones in this sample may be carry-over from other donors' samples. The chain uses TRBV3-1 and TRBJ2-1, with 7 positions matching TRBD2. Sequencing was done on a sample of blood. CDR3 DNA sequence: TGTGCCAGCAGCCGCGGGAGCTTATCTGAGCAGTTCTTC. Its protein is CASSRGSLSEQFF.